The T cell receptor beta chain described here comes from a study of blood T cell repertoires in COVID-19. Looking at the study overall: T cells, B-cell-depleted T cells, or PBMCs provided the cDNA or gDNA that served as material.

V lost 5 bases to trimming and J lost 4 bases; unmatched junction nucleotides: 6. The CDR3 sequence is 14 residues long. Germline CDR1 reads KGHSH; CDR2 reads LQKENI. Original processing methods: Amplification from reference gene primers served as the basis for estimated nucleated cell counts. Sequencing was performed with immunoSEQ multiplex PCR; in TCRdb, only in-frame clones are kept and a portion is missing. From that table come the V and J calls and clone size; the DNA was used to work out D and trimming. The table records tens of thousands of clones, 79% of them present only once. The TCR originated in a human donor in a cohort sampled during active COVID-19. The chain recombines TRBV18 with TRBJ1-2, with 8 bases that match TRBD1. The sequenced sample was peripheral blood. CDR3 sequence: CASSGGTGFYGYTF. The CDR3 bases are TGTGCCAGCTCAGGGGGGACAGGCTTCTATGGCTACACCTTC.